The T cell receptor (beta chain) described here comes from a study of tumor and adjacent non-tumor tissue in lung cancer (dated by TCRdb to the late 2010s). Turning to the overall study: By cancer type, the cohort comprised some 13 adenocarcinoma patients, a couple of squamous cell carcinoma patients and 1 small cell lung cancer patient. Using bulk TCRbeta repertoires from roughly 14 lung cancer patients, the study set lung tumor tissue side by side with matched distant non-tumor lung tissue. In total, sequencing yielded 100 million to 150 million productive TCRbeta reads, which works out to an average of approximately 4 million reads per sample. Among the approximately 15 patients, ages ranged from about 31 to 80 years, approximately ten were men and 5 were women, and disease was TNM stage I to III. About 30 paired specimens, one tumor and one normal lung sample per patient, were profiled by TCRbeta CDR3 sequencing.

Comments on this clonotype: What this receptor recognizes is not known. This sequence may be a read error, since a much larger clone differs from it by one base. It is unclear where the CDR3 begins or ends on the DNA, so no DNA is shown, and the CDR3 is as TCRdb lists it.

The library came from multiplex PCR. Sequenced using an Illumina HiSeq 2500. TCRbeta libraries were built by three rounds of nested PCR using primers (Table S4), following protocols modified from ARM-PCR. PCR products of 200-500 bp were gel-excised and purified with the QIAquick gel extraction kit before sequencing. The source study handled its data this way. Trimmomatic was used to clean the reads, FLASH merged the cleaned reads into complete CDR3 sequences, and MiTCR assigned the sequences to V(D)J germline segments. Clonal diversity was computed as the inverse Simpson's index with VDJtools. A read counted as productive if the sequence was in-frame and lacked a premature stop codon. TCRdb's own reprocessing of the public reads used fastp at Q25 and MiXCR and kept productive beta chains. Every entry covers one CDR3 protein and lists the most common genes and DNA from its rows. What appears here as the V and J calls and clone size reflects TCRdb's work, not the paper's. For this sample there are around 86,000 distinct CDR3 sequences; just under 75% appear just once. The ten largest account for approximately 10% of the sample.

Broad study findings and their caveats: Peripheral blood was not sequenced, so blood TCRbeta repertoires were not examined in the lung cancer patients of the study. The cohort had only about 14 patients, and the authors noted that larger samples and more detailed clinical data are needed. Significantly higher TCR diversity was found in younger patients, and higher tumor TCR diversity was associated with shorter overall and disease-free survival. The top 100 clones made up a significantly larger cumulative share of the repertoire in normal lung than in tumor tissue. Neither the sequencing platform nor unique molecular identifiers are named or mentioned anywhere in the methods. TCR diversity (inverse Simpson) was significantly higher in tumor than in normal lung tissue (roughly 430 vs 170, P = 0.0075, Mann-Whitney U test).

RNA was extracted from bulk unsorted tissue and checked for quality with a NanoDrop ND-1000 and an Agilent 2100. The donors were newly diagnosed lung cancer patients admitted for thoracic surgery in China from August to November 2014 who had not received prior chemotherapy. The study excluded patients who had received radiotherapy or chemotherapy before or who had another cancer at the same time. Surgical tissue pieces of roughly 1-2.1 cm3 were preserved in RNAlater solution and stored at -80 °C until use. CDR1 SGHVS and CDR2 FQNEAQ were looked up in the germline V gene. The CDR3 covers 15 residues, taking in both the cysteine and the phenylalanine.

Sample: lung tumor tissue. The sequence was obtained from a woman aged 40 to 50 with non-small cell lung cancer. Here the chain combines TRBV7-8 and TRBJ2-7; no check of the table's D call, TRBD2, against the DNA was made. The CDR3 protein: CASSLVAGGSYERYF.